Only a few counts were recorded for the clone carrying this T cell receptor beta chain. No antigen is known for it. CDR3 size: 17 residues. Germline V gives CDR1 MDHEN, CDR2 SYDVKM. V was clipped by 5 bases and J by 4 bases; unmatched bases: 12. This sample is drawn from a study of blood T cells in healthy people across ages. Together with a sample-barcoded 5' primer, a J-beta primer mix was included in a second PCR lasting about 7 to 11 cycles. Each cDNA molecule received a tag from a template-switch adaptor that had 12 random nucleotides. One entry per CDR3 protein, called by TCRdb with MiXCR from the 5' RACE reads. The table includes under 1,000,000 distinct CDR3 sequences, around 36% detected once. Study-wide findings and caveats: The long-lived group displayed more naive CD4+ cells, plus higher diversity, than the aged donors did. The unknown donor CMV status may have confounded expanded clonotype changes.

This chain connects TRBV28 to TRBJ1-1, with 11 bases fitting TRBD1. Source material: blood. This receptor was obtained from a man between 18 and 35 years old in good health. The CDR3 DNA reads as TGTGCCAGCAGTCAGTCAGGACAGGGGGCGTTCGGCACTGAAGCTTTCTTT. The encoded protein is CASSQSGQGAFGTEAFF. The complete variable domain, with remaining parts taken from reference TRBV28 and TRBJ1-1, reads DVKVTQSSRYLVKRTGEKVFLECVQDMDHENMFWYRQDPGLGLRLIYFSYDVKMKEKGDIPEGYSVSREKKERFSLILESASTNQTSMYLCASSQSGQGAFGTEAFFGQGTRLTVV.